The present entry profiles one T cell receptor beta chain with its context. The sample comes from a study of T cells in localized non-small cell lung cancer. Assay: immunoSEQ multiplex PCR; the TCRdb copy retains only in-frame clones and omits some. The sample yields about 62,000 clones, 81% seen once. CDR3 length: 16 residues. The sequence was obtained from a man aged 35 to 70 with stage II lung adenocarcinoma. Sequences were derived from PBMCs, sampled before any cancer treatment. The J gene is TRBJ2-7, the V gene TRBV21-1; the table's D call, TRBD2, has no DNA check behind it. TRBV21-1 is classified as a pseudogene. Written as DNA, the CDR3 is TGTGCCAGCGCGACTCCTGGATGGAGGTTGGTGAGGGAGCAGTACTTC. Translated: CASATPGWRLVREQYF.